These 26 T cell receptor beta chains were sequenced from one sample in a study of cytomegalovirus exposure and HLA in healthy donors. A multiplex PCR was run with 60 Vbeta primers and 13 Jbeta primers. TCRdb keeps only in-frame clones here, not all; method: immunoSEQ multiplex PCR. This listing includes 70,000 to 75,000 clones. Specimen: PBMCs. The receptor source for this set is a female donor in good health and CMV-seropositive.

J is TRBJ2-7 and V is TRBV29-1; D is perhaps TRBD2 (6 bases). The CDR3 runs 14 residues. The V and J ends lost 7 bases and 3 bases respectively, with 19 bases between them. Germline assignment: CDR1 SQVTM and CDR2 ANQGSEA. CDR3 nucleotides: TGCAGCGCCACCCGACGAGGGGACTTCTACGAGCAGTACTTC. Its translation: CSATRRGDFYEQYF.

The chain recombines TRBV7-2 with TRBJ1-1, with a tentative D call TRBD1 (6 bases). There are 16 residues in the CDR3. V dropped 5 bases and J dropped 3 bases, with 19 bases sitting between them. Per germline, CDR1 SGHTA and CDR2 FQGNSA. Here the CDR3 DNA reads TGTGCCAGCAGCAGCTCACTTGGACAGCCTTACACTGAAGCTTTCTTT. This gives the protein CASSSSLGQPYTEAFF.

The chain uses TRBV6-5 and TRBJ2-5; the match to TRBD2 covers 7 bases. The junction had 13 bases not matched to a gene; V was cut back by 7 bases and J by 5 bases. This CDR3 comprises 15 residues. The V gene's germline CDR1 is MNHEY and CDR2 SVGAGI. CDR3 sequence (DNA): TGTGCCAGCACCAACGGGGGGTATCGGGGGGAGACCCAGTACTTC. Amino acids: CASTNGGYRGETQYF.

The chain is built from TRBV27 and TRBJ2-1; a weak D match, TRBD2 (6 bases). Trimming removed 3 bases from V and 1 base from J, with 19 bases in between. The CDR3 is made up of 18 amino acids. Germline loops: CDR1 MNHEY, CDR2 SMNVEV (reference sequence). CDR3 region: CASSFITSGLLSYNEQFF. For the CDR3, the DNA is TGTGCCAGCAGTTTCATAACTTCTGGACTACTTTCCTACAATGAGCAGTTCTTC.

V is TRBV19 and J is TRBJ1-1, with TRBD1 matching over 7 bases. The length of the CDR3 is 17 residues. V was clipped by 4 bases and J by 0 bases; unmatched bases: 11. The V gene's germline CDR1 is LNHDA and CDR2 SQIVND (reference sequence). The CDR3 spells CASSTGGGAGMNTEAFF. CDR3 DNA: TGTGCCAGTAGTACGGGAGGGGGCGCGGGGATGAACACTGAAGCTTTCTTT.

This rearrangement joins TRBV5-1 to TRBJ1-1, with 11 nucleotides matching TRBD1. Trimming took 0 bases from V and 10 from J; bases not matched to a gene: 2. CDR3 length: 13 residues. Germline loops: CDR1 SGHRS, CDR2 YFSETQ. The CDR3 here is CASSLVGTGGAFF. Written as DNA, the CDR3 is TGCGCCAGCAGCTTGGTGGGGACAGGGGGAGCTTTCTTT.

J is TRBJ2-5 and V is TRBV4-1; 9 bases match TRBD2. The CDR3 length is 16 residues. V trimming: 0 bases; J trimming: 4 bases; junction bases outside the gene matches: 6. The germline V gene has CDR1 MGHRA and CDR2 YSYEKL. Here the CDR3 DNA reads TGCGCCAGCAGCCAAGAGGGCGGGGGGGCCGGAGAGACCCAGTACTTC. Its translation is CASSQEGGGAGETQYF.

Details on this clone: The DNA is omitted, as the CDR3 cannot be located on it reliably, and the CDR3 follows TCRdb's listing. The chain links TRBV29-1 to TRBJ2-7; the table's D call of TRBD1 was not tested on the DNA. 18 amino acids form the CDR3, both terminal residues included. Germline CDR1 and CDR2: SQVTM and ANQGSEA. The CDR3 reads CSVVGRGTGAFSERSEYF.

The V call is TRBV6-6, the J call TRBJ1-1; no firm D call. Trimming took 7 bases from V and 4 from J, leaving 16 bases between them. The CDR3 spans 14 residues. Germline V lookup: CDR1 MNHNY, CDR2 SVGAGI (reference sequence). This chain's CDR3 is CASTTDLISTEAFF. The DNA of the CDR3 is TGTGCCAGCACCACGGACTTAATTAGCACTGAAGCTTTCTTT.

The V call is TRBV18, the J call TRBJ2-7; D ambiguous. The V gene lost 4 bases and the J gene lost 0 bases, with 13 bases spanning the gap. Germline V gene data show CDR1 as KGHSH and CDR2 as LQKENI. The CDR3 extends over 15 amino acids. For the CDR3, the DNA is TGTGCCAGCTCACTCGTCTCTAAGAGCTCCTACGAGCAGTACTTC. This encodes CASSLVSKSSYEQYF.

The rearrangement links TRBV28 to TRBJ2-7, with D tentatively TRBD1 (6 bases). Trimming stripped 4 bases from V and 7 bases from J, with 20 bases between. Germline V gene data show CDR1 as MDHEN and CDR2 as SYDVKM. There are 15 residues in the CDR3. CDR3 residues: CASSSTDRMMGEQYF. CDR3 bases: TGTGCCAGCAGTTCAACAGACAGGATGATGGGTGAGCAGTACTTC.

This sequence joins TRBV29-1 and TRBJ2-1, with TRBD1 matching 8 bases. The V gene end was trimmed by 7 bases and the J gene end by 7 bases; junction bases not matched to a gene: 3. The CDR3 runs 11 residues. The germline V gene has CDR1 SQVTM and CDR2 ANQGSEA. CDR3 DNA: TGCAGCGCCGACAGGGGTAATGAGCAGTTCTTC. It specifies CSADRGNEQFF.

The gene calls are TRBV30 and TRBJ2-3; 8 bases are a match to TRBD2. CDR3 size: 14 residues. The trim removed 5 bases at V and 0 bases at J, leaving 4 bases unmatched. Germline V CDR1 and CDR2: GTSNPN, SVGIG (reference sequence). The CDR3 DNA sequence: TGTGCCTGGCATGTAGCGGGGAGCACAGATACGCAGTATTTT. Translated, it gives CAWHVAGSTDTQYF.

The chain links TRBV15 to TRBJ1-1; D is unclear. Germline V gene sequence: CDR1 LNHNV, CDR2 YYDKDF (reference sequence). The CDR3 totals 13 residues. The V end was cut by 1 base, the J end by 1 base, with 4 bases between. The CDR3 DNA reads TGTGCCACCAGCAGAGCTAGGAACACTGAAGCTTTCTTT. This codes for CATSRARNTEAFF.

The gene calls are TRBV4-3 and TRBJ1-2; 9 bases align to TRBD1. From germline, CDR1 is LGHNA and CDR2 YSLEER. CDR3 length: 14 residues. V gave up 4 bases and J gave up 6 bases; unmatched junction bases: 6. The CDR3 DNA follows: TGCGCCAGCAGCCGCGAACAGGGGGCGGATGGCTACACCTTC. Protein: CASSREQGADGYTF.

V and J are TRBV5-6 and TRBJ2-4; the match to TRBD1 covers 7 bases. CDR1 is SGHDT, CDR2 YYEEEE, per germline. V shed 0 bases, J shed 6 bases, and the junction held 6 bases outside the gene matches. The CDR3 contains 15 residues. This CDR3 reads CASSLGGGAGNIQYF. CDR3 sequence (DNA): TGTGCCAGCAGCTTGGGAGGGGGCGCCGGAAACATTCAGTACTTC.

This sequence joins TRBV18 and TRBJ2-3, with TRBD2 matching over 12 bases. After removal of 4 bases from V and 1 base from J, the junction contained 6 bases not matched to a gene. This CDR3 is 17 amino acids long. Germline V gene data show CDR1 as KGHSH and CDR2 as LQKENI. CDR3: CASSRGTSGSRTDTQYF. As DNA, the CDR3 is TGTGCCAGCTCACGCGGGACTAGCGGGTCCCGCACAGATACGCAGTATTTT.

J is TRBJ1-1 and V is TRBV4-1; 7 positions match TRBD1. V was clipped by 3 bases and J by 7 bases; unmatched bases: 11. The CDR3 sequence is 15 residues long. Germline V gene data show CDR1 as MGHRA and CDR2 as YSYEKL. The CDR3 DNA reads TGCGCCAGCAGCCACCTAGGAGGGGGCAGGATTGAAGCTTTCTTT. Its protein product is CASSHLGGGRIEAFF.

This chain uses TRBV2 with TRBJ1-2, with 9 bases aligning to TRBD1. The V gene's germline CDR1 is SNHLY and CDR2 FYNNEI. The CDR3 is made up of 14 amino acids. V shed 6 bases, J shed 7 bases, and the junction held 9 bases outside the gene matches. In nucleotides, the CDR3 is TGTGCCAGCAGGGGGACAGGGACTTCGGGTGGCTACACCTTC. Encoded protein: CASRGTGTSGGYTF.

The rearrangement uses TRBV4-3 and TRBJ1-4; no firm D call. Trimming left V 3 bases short and J 8 bases short, with 13 bases between. CDR3 length equals 14 residues. The V gene's germline CDR1 is LGHNA and CDR2 YSLEER. The CDR3 region has the DNA TGCGCCAGCAGCCAGCTACTAACCCGGGAAAAACTGTTTTTT. Protein product: CASSQLLTREKLFF.

The V gene is TRBV18, the J gene TRBJ2-1, with D possibly being TRBD1 (6 bases). This CDR3 contains 16 residues. Trimming cost V 6 bases and J 5 bases, with 20 bases left between them. CDR1 KGHSH and CDR2 LQKENI come from the germline V gene. This CDR3 is CASSSDLGRGDNEQFF. The CDR3 coding sequence is TGTGCCAGCTCCTCTGACCTTGGCAGGGGCGACAATGAGCAGTTCTTC.

CDR3 in amino acids: CASSISSGGTLETQYF. CDR3 coding DNA: TGTGCCAGCAGCATTTCTAGCGGGGGGACACTAGAGACCCAGTACTTC. The chain couples TRBV7-2 to TRBJ2-5; 11 bases agree with TRBD2. V lost 5 bases to trimming and J lost 4 bases; unmatched junction nucleotides: 9. Germline CDR1 SGHTA, CDR2 FQGNSA. This CDR3 contains 16 residues.

The genes are TRBV19 and TRBJ2-1, with D possibly being TRBD1 (6 bases). The length of the CDR3 is 11 residues. The germline gives CDR1 LNHDA, CDR2 SQIVND (reference sequence). Trimming removed 9 bases from V and 13 bases from J, with 16 bases in between. DNA for the CDR3: TGTGCCAGCTCGACAGGTATCCAACAGTTCTTC. Amino acids: CASSTGIQQFF.

This chain connects TRBV5-6 to TRBJ1-2; 10 nucleotides line up with TRBD1. The V segment lost 0 bases and the J segment 4 bases; nucleotides outside the gene matches: 3. This CDR3 is built from 15 residues. The germline gives CDR1 SGHDT, CDR2 YYEEEE. The CDR3 protein is CASSLGGQGGYGYTF. In DNA, the CDR3 is TGTGCCAGCAGCTTGGGTGGACAGGGGGGCTATGGCTACACCTTC.

This chain uses TRBV9 with TRBJ2-7, with 13 bases matching TRBD2. The trim removed 0 bases at V and 3 bases at J, leaving 3 bases unmatched. Germline V gene sequence: CDR1 SGDLS, CDR2 YYNGEE. This CDR3 contains 16 residues. CDR3 DNA sequence: TGTGCCAGCAGCGTAGGGGGGACTAGCGGGGACTACGAGCAGTACTTC. Translating it yields CASSVGGTSGDYEQYF.

V is TRBV5-1 and J is TRBJ2-7; 8 bases fit TRBD1. CDR1 and CDR2 (germline): SGHRS, YFSETQ. V was pared by 4 bases and J by 3 bases, with 15 bases of the junction left unmatched. This CDR3 comprises 17 residues. The CDR3 DNA reads as TGCGCCAGCAGCGTGGTTAACTTCGGGACAGGAGTCTACGAGCAGTACTTC. Translation: CASSVVNFGTGVYEQYF.